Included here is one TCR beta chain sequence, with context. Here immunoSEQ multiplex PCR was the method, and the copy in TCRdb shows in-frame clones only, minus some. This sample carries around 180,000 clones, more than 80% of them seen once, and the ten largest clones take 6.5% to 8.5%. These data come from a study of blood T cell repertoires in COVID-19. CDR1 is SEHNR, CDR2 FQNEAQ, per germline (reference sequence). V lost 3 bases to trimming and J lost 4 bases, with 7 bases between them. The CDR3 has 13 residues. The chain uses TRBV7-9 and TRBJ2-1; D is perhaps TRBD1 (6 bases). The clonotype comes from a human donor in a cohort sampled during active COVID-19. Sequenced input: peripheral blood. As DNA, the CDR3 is TGTGCCAGCAGCTTTACAGGGTACAATGAGCAGTTCTTC. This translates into CASSFTGYNEQFF.